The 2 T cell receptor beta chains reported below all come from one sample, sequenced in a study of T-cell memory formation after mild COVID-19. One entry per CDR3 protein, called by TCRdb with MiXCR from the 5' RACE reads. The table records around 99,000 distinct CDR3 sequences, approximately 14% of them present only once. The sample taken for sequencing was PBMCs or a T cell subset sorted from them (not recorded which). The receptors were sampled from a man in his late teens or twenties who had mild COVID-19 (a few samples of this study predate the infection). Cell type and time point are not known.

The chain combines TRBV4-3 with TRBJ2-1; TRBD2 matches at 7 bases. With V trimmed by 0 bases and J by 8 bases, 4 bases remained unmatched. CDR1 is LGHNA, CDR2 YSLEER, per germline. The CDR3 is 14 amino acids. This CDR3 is CASSQDLGGDEQFF. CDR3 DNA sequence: TGCGCCAGCAGCCAAGATCTGGGGGGGGATGAGCAGTTCTTC.

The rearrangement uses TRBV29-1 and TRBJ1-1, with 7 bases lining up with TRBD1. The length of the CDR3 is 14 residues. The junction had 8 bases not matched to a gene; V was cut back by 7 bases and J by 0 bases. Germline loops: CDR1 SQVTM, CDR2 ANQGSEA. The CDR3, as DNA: TGCAGCGCAGGGGGGGTCGCGATGAACACTGAAGCTTTCTTT. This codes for CSAGGVAMNTEAFF.